These T cell receptor beta chains were read from a single sample in a study of beta chain features in type 1 diabetes. Repertoires were generated with immunoSEQ multiplex PCR, while TCRdb's copy carries only in-frame clones and drops some. The table has over 500,000 clones, 15% to 18% seen once. The specimen sequenced was naive CD4+ T cells from blood. All receptors come from a man between 18 and 35 years old in good health. The conserved cysteine and the conserved F or W are not part of the CDR3 here. The D gene is left open where the match is weak.

ASSQDPIRGVGQPQH	TRBJ1-5	15	TRBV4-1	.
ASSQFPPGSYGYT	TRBJ1-2	13	TRBV23-1	.
ASSSKETQY	TRBJ2-5	9	TRBV13	.
SVGPQASPNEQF	TRBJ2-1	12	TRBV29-1	.
ASSELAGGAEQY	TRBJ2-7	12	TRBV2	TRBD2
AISGTGIFAEQY	TRBJ2-7	12	TRBV10-3	TRBD1
ASSEADRGTEAF	TRBJ1-1	12	TRBV6-1	TRBD1
ASSRRDSPTEKLF	TRBJ1-4	13	TRBV19	TRBD1
ASSLGGARGEQF	TRBJ2-1	12	TRBV7-2	.
ASNGRLYGYT	TRBJ1-2	10	TRBV25-1	.
ASSHSGTVSYEQY	TRBJ2-7	13	TRBV5-4	TRBD1
ASSQGFYYGYT	TRBJ1-2	11	TRBV4-2	.
ASSLEPRGGAF	TRBJ1-1	11	TRBV7-8	.
ASSQVESARVYGYT	TRBJ1-2	14	TRBV4-1	.
SAHSNYGYT	TRBJ1-2	9	TRBV20-1	.
ATRRGVNYGYT	TRBJ1-2	11	TRBV15	.
AISAHQLDTQY	TRBJ2-3	11	TRBV10-3	.
ASSLWASGRDTQY	TRBJ2-3	13	TRBV28	TRBD2
ASSLGPLGGGQETQY	TRBJ2-5	15	TRBV11-2	TRBD2
ASSPLRGSNQPQH	TRBJ1-5	13	TRBV18	.
ASSYSGLAGGGEQF	TRBJ2-1	14	TRBV6-5	TRBD2
ASSQGFHYEQY	TRBJ2-7	11	TRBV5-6	.
ASSPGLAGGKYNEQF	TRBJ2-1	15	TRBV4-2	TRBD2
ASSWRGASETEAF	TRBJ1-1	13	TRBV6-5	.
ASSVEGNAKGDYT	TRBJ1-2	13	TRBV9	.
ASSTLTDTQY	TRBJ2-3	10	TRBV9	.
ASGLVLQGAADTQY	TRBJ2-3	14	TRBV12-5	TRBD1
ASSHGLAGHSYEQY	TRBJ2-7	14	TRBV5-1	TRBD2
ASSQAVGARQNNEQF	TRBJ2-1	15	TRBV4-3	.
ASTESPSQETQY	TRBJ2-5	12	TRBV28	.
ASLPWGQGYNEQF	TRBJ2-1	13	TRBV2	TRBD1
ASSPDSLSNYGYT	TRBJ1-2	13	TRBV9	.
ASSLASGPHNEQF	TRBJ2-1	13	TRBV7-2	TRBD2
ASSLGGVDYEQY	TRBJ2-7	12	TRBV7-8	TRBD2
ASSLATGDYEQY	TRBJ2-7	12	TRBV5-1	.
ASSQDLSSAYGYT	TRBJ1-2	13	TRBV4-1	.
AWSFPGTGVQPQH	TRBJ1-5	13	TRBV30	TRBD1
ASGRLAHNTGELF	TRBJ2-2	13	TRBV11-2	TRBD2
ASSLSGGDTEAF	TRBJ1-1	12	TRBV7-9	TRBD1
ASSLDVSSYNEQF	TRBJ2-1	13	TRBV5-1	.
ASSDPRGLETEAF	TRBJ1-1	13	TRBV6-5	.
ASSYSNGGGQETQY	TRBJ2-5	14	TRBV6-5	TRBD2
ASSYRQGSEQY	TRBJ2-7	11	TRBV6-5	.
ASSLGNGLAGDHEQF	TRBJ2-1	15	TRBV4-1	TRBD2
ASSPRQGAF	TRBJ1-1	9	TRBV7-9	.
ASSSPNSPLH	TRBJ1-6	10	TRBV7-3	.
ASSSGLAGNNEQF	TRBJ2-1	13	TRBV11-3	TRBD2
ASSQGQENQPQH	TRBJ1-5	12	TRBV4-2	TRBD1
ASSLDSGRSLNEQF	TRBJ2-1	14	TRBV5-4	TRBD2
ASKFPGHEQY	TRBJ2-7	10	TRBV10-2	.
ASSSDRADTEAF	TRBJ1-1	12	TRBV11-2	TRBD1
AWSPRQTQETQY	TRBJ2-5	12	TRBV30	.
ASSPPPGGQPQH	TRBJ1-5	12	TRBV18	.
AWGTGGASGYT	TRBJ1-2	11	TRBV30	TRBD1
ASSLERMYNEQF	TRBJ2-1	12	TRBV5-8	.
ASSYGTGEGYT	TRBJ1-2	11	TRBV28	TRBD1
ASSYGPTSGNTIY	TRBJ1-3	13	TRBV5-1	.